The table lists the clone carrying this TCR beta chain with many counts. In making diagnoses, clinical symptoms, serum thyroxine and TRAb, thyroid ultrasound and orbital computed tomography were all used. V lost 3 bases and J lost 2, with 11 bases in between. The CDR3 is 15 amino acids. Germline CDR1 reads KGHDR; CDR2 reads SFDVKD. Amplification yielded TCR beta CDR3 regions, with RNA transcripts as the source. HTBI primers were employed in a first-round RT-PCR of the TCR CDR3. TCRdb called the multiplex PCR reads again in MiXCR, with one record for every CDR3 protein. The table lists around 600,000 distinct CDR3 sequences, 16% of them singletons. These data are taken from a study of T cells in Graves' hyperthyroidism and ophthalmopathy.

The receptor comes from a woman between 35 and 50 years old with Graves' ophthalmopathy. The material sequenced was blood. The rearrangement links TRBV24-1 to TRBJ2-3, with D tentatively TRBD1 (6 bases). This CDR3 is CATSDGTSVTDTQYF. In DNA form, the CDR3 reads TGTGCCACCAGTGATGGGACATCCGTCACAGATACGCAGTATTTT.